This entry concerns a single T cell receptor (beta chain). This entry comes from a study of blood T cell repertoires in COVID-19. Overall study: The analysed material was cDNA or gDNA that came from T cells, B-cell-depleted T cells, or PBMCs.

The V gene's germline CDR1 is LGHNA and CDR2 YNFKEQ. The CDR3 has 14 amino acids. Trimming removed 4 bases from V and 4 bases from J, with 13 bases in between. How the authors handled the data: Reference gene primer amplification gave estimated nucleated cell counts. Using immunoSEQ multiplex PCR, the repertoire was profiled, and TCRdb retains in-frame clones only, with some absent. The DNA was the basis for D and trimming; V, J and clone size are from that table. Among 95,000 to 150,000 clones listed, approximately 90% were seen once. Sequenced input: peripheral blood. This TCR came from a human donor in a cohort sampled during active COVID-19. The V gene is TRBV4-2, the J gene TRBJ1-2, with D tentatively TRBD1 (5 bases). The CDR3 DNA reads TGTGCCAGCAGCCCCCAAGGAGGGGTCTATGGCTACACCTTC. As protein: CASSPQGGVYGYTF.